This T cell receptor beta chain was identified during a study of cytomegalovirus exposure and HLA in healthy donors. This CDR3 spans 14 amino acids. V gave up 7 bases and J gave up 5 bases; unmatched junction bases: 11. Germline CDR1 and CDR2: SQVTM and ANQGSEA. On this clone itself: Its specificity is not known.

Study-wide results and limits: CMV serostatus was the only recorded immune exposure for donors. There were some V segments, including TRBV6-2 and TRBV6-3, excluded as indistinguishable. When a later analysis compared HLA-associated TCR beta chains with equally common others, the HLA-associated chains turned out to be more clonally expanded and to have lower generation probabilities. Across all donors, roughly uniform sequencing depth was an assumption of the presence/absence analyses.

Researchers ran the PCR with 60 Vbeta and 13 Jbeta primers. Assay used: immunoSEQ multiplex PCR; TCRdb lists only in-frame clones, some missing. The sample lists about 160,000 clones; roughly 81% were seen once. Material: PBMCs. The J gene is TRBJ2-1, the V gene TRBV29-1; 7 bases align to TRBD2. The sequence came from a man younger than 30 in good health and CMV-seropositive. The CDR3 loop is CSAIGERGNNEQFF. As DNA, the CDR3 is TGCAGCGCGATCGGGGAGCGGGGTAACAATGAGCAGTTCTTC.